This paragraph covers one T cell receptor (beta chain) sequence. These data belong to a study of blood T cell repertoires in COVID-19. Using immunoSEQ multiplex PCR, the repertoire was profiled, and TCRdb retains in-frame clones only, with some absent. Of a few hundred thousand clones listed, approximately 88% are singletons. In germline, CDR1 is ENHRY, CDR2 SYGVKD. This CDR3 is built from 18 residues. V lost 6 bases, J lost 10 bases, and 16 bases stayed unmatched. The chain uses TRBV10-3 and TRBJ1-6; TRBD1 matches at 12 bases. This clonotype was obtained from a man between 18 and 29 years old who had recovered from COVID-19. The material sequenced was peripheral blood. The CDR3 region is CAIRASGGTGGLGSPLHF. As DNA, the CDR3 is TGTGCCATCAGGGCTTCGGGCGGGACAGGGGGCTTGGGATCACCCCTCCACTTT.